This T cell receptor beta chain was captured in a study of cytomegalovirus exposure and HLA in healthy donors. Study as a whole: The early release's HLA-typed donors yielded tens of millions of unique TCRs.

General study points: Researchers catalogued approximately 170 TCR beta chains as cytomegalovirus-associated. Cytomegalovirus status, reportedly, was diagnosed with high specificity and sensitivity by the classifier.

The sample holds a few counts of this clone. Its target is not known. In the PCR, 60 Vbeta and 13 Jbeta primers were used. Using immunoSEQ multiplex PCR, the repertoire was profiled, and TCRdb retains in-frame clones only, with some absent. Of 140,000 to 150,000 clones in the sample, 70% to 85% were seen once. The source material was PBMCs. This clonotype was sampled from a woman in her sixties or seventies in good health and CMV-seropositive.

For the CDR3, the DNA is TGTGCCAGCAGCGAAGACACGTTGAACTATGGCTACACCTTC. Translated: CASSEDTLNYGYTF. The chain is built from TRBV7-3 and TRBJ1-2; D ambiguous. The V gene lost 5 bases and the J gene lost 2 bases, with 12 bases spanning the gap. Germline V gives CDR1 SGHTA, CDR2 FQGTGA. The CDR3 spans 14 residues.